This T cell receptor (beta chain) derives from a study of blood T cell repertoires in COVID-19. Study as a whole: Specimens from acute and convalescent COVID-19 originated in the United States, Italy and Spain.

Sequencing used immunoSEQ multiplex PCR; TCRdb keeps in-frame clones, though not all of them. Of roughly 300,000 clones detected, 65% to 90% appear once; the ten largest clones hold 10%. Participants came from 20 to 25 US areas, aged roughly 18 to 89 years. For recovered donors of Cohort 3, there were two negative PCRs, clearance, or symptom resolution. Germline loops: CDR1 MNHEY, CDR2 SVGAGI. J was trimmed by 9 bases and V by 0 bases; bases with no gene match: 3. This CDR3 region has 15 residues. J is TRBJ1-6 and V is TRBV6-5, with 9 bases aligning to TRBD1. The clonotype originates from a woman between 18 and 29 years old who had recovered from COVID-19. The sample taken for sequencing was PBMCs or T cells enriched from blood (not recorded which). CDR3 in DNA: TGTGCCAGCAGTTACTCGAAGGACAGGGGTTCACCCCTCCACTTT. It translates to CASSYSKDRGSPLHF.